Each of the 24 T cell receptor beta chains below was sequenced from the same sample in a study of blood T cell repertoires in COVID-19. The assay was immunoSEQ multiplex PCR, and TCRdb's table has in-frame clones only and misses some. The data hold approximately 270,000 clones, with roughly nine tenths observed a single time. The sample taken for sequencing was PBMCs or T cells enriched from blood (not recorded which). These receptors were collected from a woman in her fifties or sixties who had recovered from COVID-19.

This clone was counted once. The chain carries TRBV7-9 and TRBJ2-1; TRBD2 aligns across 8 bases. The junction had 12 bases not matched to a gene; V was cut back by 5 bases and J by 9 bases. CDR3 size: 15 residues. Germline V gene data show CDR1 as SEHNR and CDR2 as FQNEAQ (reference sequence). DNA of the CDR3: TGTGCCAGCAGCACCAGGGAAGCGGGAGAGGGTGAGCAGTTCTTC. The encoded protein is CASSTREAGEGEQFF.

The V and J genes are TRBV28 and TRBJ1-1; D is uncertain. CDR3 length: 14 residues. Looked up from germline, CDR1 is MDHEN and CDR2 is SYDVKM. The V gene lost 3 bases and the J gene lost 0 bases, with 8 bases spanning the gap. The CDR3 loop is CASSLRIMNTEAFF. In DNA form, the CDR3 reads TGTGCCAGCAGTTTGCGGATCATGAACACTGAAGCTTTCTTT. Variable domain in full (rest from reference TRBV28 and TRBJ1-1): DVKVTQSSRYLVKRTGEKVFLECVQDMDHENMFWYRQDPGLGLRLIYFSYDVKMKEKGDIPEGYSVSREKKERFSLILESASTNQTSMYLCASSLRIMNTEAFFGQGTRLTVV.

This chain links TRBV7-8 with TRBJ1-3, with D possibly being TRBD1 (6 bases). The length of the CDR3 is 16 residues. V dropped 3 bases and J dropped 3 bases, with 15 bases sitting between them. Germline V CDR1 and CDR2: SGHVS, FQNEAQ. The CDR3 DNA reads as TGTGCCAGCAGCTTCGGACAGTCGGCAATTGGAAACACCATATATTTT. Protein sequence: CASSFGQSAIGNTIYF.

This clone was counted a single time. The gene calls are TRBV7-9 and TRBJ1-1, with 8 bases lining up with TRBD1. CDR3 length: 14 residues. Germline assignment: CDR1 SEHNR and CDR2 FQNEAQ (reference sequence). V lost 5 bases and J lost 3; bases outside the gene matches: 5. Here the CDR3 DNA reads TGTGCCAGCAGCCCCCTGACAGGGGACACTGAAGCTTTCTTT. It translates to CASSPLTGDTEAFF.

V is TRBV23-1 and J is TRBJ2-1; 10 nucleotides match TRBD2. TRBV23-1 is placed among ORFs of uncertain function. This CDR3 region has 18 residues. Trimming at V came to 6 bases and at J to 6 bases, leaving 17 bases not matched to a gene. DNA for the CDR3: TGCGCCAGCAGATTTCTTCTAGCGGGAGTGTGGGGTTGCAATGAGCAGTTCTTC. It encodes CASRFLLAGVWGCNEQFF.

This clone was observed once. In DNA, the CDR3 is TGTGCCAGCAGGTCGGGACAGAACACTGAAGCTTTCTTT. This translates into CASRSGQNTEAFF. The rearrangement links TRBV6-5 to TRBJ1-1, with a weak D call TRBD1 (6 bases). Germline values: CDR1 MNHEY, CDR2 SVGAGI. CDR3 length: 13 residues. V dropped 6 bases and J dropped 1 base, with 9 bases sitting between them.

The V gene is TRBV15, the J gene TRBJ2-5; possible D gene TRBD2, 6 bases. CDR1 LNHNV and CDR2 YYDKDF come from the germline V gene (reference sequence). This CDR3 is built from 12 residues. V was clipped by 8 bases and J by 2 bases, with 9 bases between them. Written as DNA, the CDR3 is TGTGCCACCGGGAGGAAGCAAGAGACCCAGTACTTC. The encoded protein is CATGRKQETQYF.

This chain connects TRBV30 to TRBJ1-5; D possibly corresponds to TRBD1 (5 bases). CDR1 and CDR2 from the germline V gene are GTSNPN and SVGIG (reference sequence). Trimming stripped 1 base from V and 4 bases from J, with 14 bases between. The CDR3 loop spans 15 amino acids. CDR3 residues: CAWSGKTGGNQPQHF. The DNA for the CDR3 is TGTGCCTGGAGTGGTAAGACGGGGGGGAATCAGCCCCAGCATTTT.

This chain uses TRBV5-1 with TRBJ2-7; a weak D match, TRBD2 (6 bases). The germline V gene has CDR1 SGHRS and CDR2 YFSETQ. Trimming removed 4 bases at V and 3 bases at J, with 17 bases between. This CDR3 region has 15 residues. The DNA for the CDR3 is TGCGCCAGCAGCCCGGGCGGGACGGGGATCTACGAGCAGTACTTC. Translation: CASSPGGTGIYEQYF.

This chain uses TRBV10-3 with TRBJ1-6; D possibly corresponds to TRBD1 (5 bases). The CDR3 totals 15 residues. Trimming shortened V by 2 bases and J by 9 bases, and 14 bases separated the two germline ends. The germline V gene has CDR1 ENHRY and CDR2 SYGVKD. The CDR3 is CAISEGRQGGSPLHF. CDR3 sequence (DNA): TGTGCCATCAGTGAGGGTCGCCAGGGAGGTTCACCCCTCCACTTT.

The rearrangement uses TRBV27 and TRBJ2-2; 9 nucleotides align to TRBD1. Germline CDR1 MNHEY, CDR2 SMNVEV (reference sequence). The V gene end was trimmed by 7 bases and the J gene end by 5 bases; junction bases not matched to a gene: 11. The CDR3 covers 16 residues. The chain's CDR3 is CASTPRGTGRTGELFF. CDR3 sequence (DNA): TGTGCCAGCACCCCACGGGGGACAGGGAGGACCGGGGAGCTGTTTTTT.

The chain couples TRBV5-1 to TRBJ1-5; 7 nucleotides align to TRBD1. Germline V CDR1 and CDR2: SGHRS, YFSETQ. This CDR3 is built from 15 residues. V dropped 4 bases and J dropped 2; count of bases not matched to a gene: 6. The CDR3, as DNA: TGCGCCAGCAGCGTAAGTGACAGGGGCAATCAGCCCCAGCATTTT. Its translation is CASSVSDRGNQPQHF.

In this sample, this clone turned up once. V and J are TRBV3-1 (or the pseudogene TRBV3-2) and TRBJ2-1; 8 bases line up with TRBD2. The germline CDR1 and CDR2 sequences are LGHDT and YNNKEL (reference sequence). The CDR3 length is 15 residues. The trim removed 1 base at V and 9 bases at J, leaving 8 bases unmatched. The CDR3 region is CASSQVSGVNGEQFF. DNA of the CDR3: TGTGCCAGCAGCCAAGTTAGCGGGGTAAATGGTGAGCAGTTCTTC.

This clone turned up a few times. This chain uses TRBV10-1 with TRBJ2-1, with 7 bases aligning to TRBD2. The CDR3 sequence is 11 residues long. V shed 5 bases and J 10 bases; nucleotides not matched to a gene: 2. CDR1 WNHNN and CDR2 SYGVQD come from the germline V gene (reference sequence). The CDR3 spells CASSSGIEQFF. The CDR3 nucleotides read TGCGCCAGCAGTAGCGGGATCGAGCAGTTCTTC.

Regarding this clone: Different DNA sequences within this sample yield the same CDR3. The chain carries TRBV19 and TRBJ2-7, with 9 positions matching TRBD1. Germline CDR1 and CDR2: LNHDA and SQIVND (reference sequence). The CDR3 spans 14 residues. Unmatched junction bases numbered 3, after V lost 3 bases and J lost 3 bases. CDR3 DNA: TGTGCCAGTAGTATTGGGGGACAGGGCTACGAGCAGTACTTC. This codes for CASSIGGQGYEQYF. Full variable domain (outside the CDR3, taken from reference TRBV19 and TRBJ2-7): DGGITQSPKYLFRKEGQNVTLSCEQNLNHDAMYWYRQDPGQGLRLIYYSQIVNDFQKGDIAEGYSVSREKKESFPLTVTSAQKNPTAFYLCASSIGGQGYEQYFGPGTRLTVT.

Turning to this clone: The identical CDR3 is also encoded by other nucleotide sequences in the sample. The gene calls are TRBV5-1 and TRBJ1-4; 9 nucleotides align to TRBD1. Unmatched junction bases numbered 4, after V lost 5 bases and J lost 5 bases. Germline values: CDR1 SGHRS, CDR2 YFSETQ. This CDR3 is built from 14 residues. Written as DNA, the CDR3 is TGCGCCAGCAGTCGACAGGGGGGCAATGAAAAACTGTTTTTT. It is translated as CASSRQGGNEKLFF.

The V call is TRBV5-1, the J call TRBJ2-7, with TRBD1 identical over 9 bases. V lost 5 bases to trimming and J lost 0 bases; unmatched junction nucleotides: 9. The germline V gene encodes CDR1 SGHRS and CDR2 YFSETQ. This CDR3 has 16 amino acids. DNA for the CDR3: TGCGCCAGCAGAGAAGGACAGGGGAATCCCTCCTACGAGCAGTACTTC. This encodes CASREGQGNPSYEQYF. Complete variable domain (other parts from reference TRBV5-1 and TRBJ2-7): KAGVTQTPRYLIKTRGQQVTLSCSPISGHRSVSWYQQTPGQGLQFLFEYFSETQRNKGNFPGRFSGRQFSNSRSEMNVSTLELGDSALYLCASREGQGNPSYEQYFGPGTRLTVT.

This chain connects TRBV19 to TRBJ1-5; the match to TRBD1 covers 7 bases. V trimming: 5 bases; J trimming: 0 bases; junction bases outside the gene matches: 4. CDR1 is LNHDA, CDR2 SQIVND, per germline (reference sequence). The CDR3 sequence is 15 residues long. This CDR3 is CASSFGTDSNQPQHF. The DNA for the CDR3 is TGTGCCAGTAGTTTCGGGACAGATAGCAATCAGCCCCAGCATTTT.

V usage is TRBV9 and J usage is TRBJ2-4, with TRBD1 identical over 11 bases. The CDR3 totals 18 residues. J lost 1 base, V lost 0 bases, and 6 bases had no gene match. Germline V gene sequence: CDR1 SGDLS, CDR2 YYNGEE. The DNA of the CDR3 is TGTGCCAGCAGCGTAGGGACAGGGGGCTTGAGTGCCAAAAACATTCAGTACTTC. It specifies CASSVGTGGLSAKNIQYF. The full variable domain, completed using reference TRBV9 and TRBJ2-4, is DSGVTQTPKHLITATGQRVTLRCSPRSGDLSVYWYQQSLDQGLQFLIQYYNGEERAKGNILERFSAQQFPDLHSELNLSSLELGDSALYFCASSVGTGGLSAKNIQYFGAGTRLSVL.

The chain couples TRBV28 to TRBJ1-2; D uncertain. Looked up from germline, CDR1 is MDHEN and CDR2 is SYDVKM. This CDR3 has 17 residues. Trimming took 4 bases from V and 3 from J, leaving 21 bases between them. This CDR3 is CASSSQAQISTYYGYTF. CDR3 bases: TGTGCCAGCAGTTCGCAAGCGCAGATCAGTACCTACTATGGCTACACCTTC.

The V gene is TRBV5-1, the J gene TRBJ2-5, with D perhaps matching TRBD1 (5 bases). Trimming shortened V by 5 bases and J by 4 bases, and 12 bases separated the two germline ends. CDR3 size: 13 residues. The germline V gene encodes CDR1 SGHRS and CDR2 YFSETQ. Here the CDR3 reads CASSLIRGETQYF. DNA for the CDR3: TGCGCCAGCAGTCTCATTAGGGGAGAGACCCAGTACTTC.

A note on this clone: At one boundary the junction diverges from the germline segment, which might be a read error. In the same sample, other DNA sequences code for this CDR3. The chain joins TRBV7-7 to TRBJ2-7; tentatively, D is TRBD1 (6 bases). Germline V gene data show CDR1 as SSHAT and CDR2 as FNYEAQ (reference sequence). The CDR3 consists of 13 residues. The CDR3 DNA follows: TGTGCTAGCAGTCCCGGGCAGGGGTACGAGCAGTACTTC. It yields the protein CASSPGQGYEQYF.

This chain joins TRBV7-9 and TRBJ1-1; D perhaps matches TRBD1 (5 bases). V shed 5 bases and J shed 0 bases, with 10 bases lying between them. The CDR3 has 14 residues. The germline V gene encodes CDR1 SEHNR and CDR2 FQNEAQ (reference sequence). The CDR3 spells CASSQQDLNTEAFF. The CDR3 bases are TGTGCCAGCAGCCAACAGGACCTGAACACTGAAGCTTTCTTT.

This clone has a single count. This sequence joins TRBV5-5 and TRBJ1-5, with D possibly TRBD1 on 5 matching bases. CDR1 and CDR2 from the germline V gene are SGHKS and YYEKEE (reference sequence). Trimming removed 1 base from V and 0 bases from J, with 11 bases in between. CDR3 size: 16 residues. CDR3 loop: CASSLQDIDSNQPQHF. The CDR3 DNA sequence: TGTGCCAGCAGCTTGCAGGACATCGATAGCAATCAGCCCCAGCATTTT. The full variable domain, completed using reference TRBV5-5 and TRBJ1-5, is DAGVTQSPTHLIKTRGQQVTLRCSPISGHKSVSWYQQVLGQGPQFIFQYYEKEERGRGNFPDRFSARQFPNYSSELNVNALLLGDSALYLCASSLQDIDSNQPQHFGDGTRLSIL.